The 4 T cell receptor beta chains in this list originate from one sample, sequenced in a study of blood T cell repertoires in COVID-19. The assay was immunoSEQ multiplex PCR, and TCRdb's table has in-frame clones only and misses some. Of about 400,000 clones in the sample, about nine tenths were seen once. Sequencing input: PBMCs or T cells enriched from blood (not recorded which). The receptors here all came from a woman between 25 and 40 years old who had recovered from COVID-19.

This clone was observed a single time. J is TRBJ2-7 and V is TRBV11-3, with 9 bases matching TRBD1. The CDR3 has 14 residues. Germline V gene lookup returns CDR1 SGHNT and CDR2 YENEEA. The trim removed 5 bases at V and 5 bases at J, leaving 7 bases unmatched. The CDR3, as DNA: TGTGCCAGCAGCCGGGGACAGGGAAGAGACGAGCAGTACTTC. Protein sequence: CASSRGQGRDEQYF. Looking up the rest from reference TRBV11-3 and TRBJ2-7 gives the full variable domain: EAGVVQSPRYKIIEKKQPVAFWCNPISGHNTLYWYLQNLGQGPELLIRYENEEAVDDSQLPKDRFSAERLKGVDSTLKIQPAELGDSAVYLCASSRGQGRDEQYFGPGTRLTVT.

In its sample, this clone was seen once. This chain uses TRBV7-9 with TRBJ2-1, with 12 bases identical to TRBD2. The CDR3 consists of 17 residues. From germline, CDR1 is SEHNR and CDR2 FQNEAQ (reference sequence). V was clipped by 2 bases and J by 1 base; unmatched bases: 3. In DNA form, the CDR3 reads TGTGCCAGCAGCTTACGGACTAGCGGGGTATCCTACAATGAGCAGTTCTTC. Its protein product is CASSLRTSGVSYNEQFF. Full variable domain (rest looked up from reference TRBV7-9 and TRBJ2-1): DTGVSQNPRHKITKRGQNVTFRCDPISEHNRLYWYRQTLGQGPEFLTYFQNEAQLEKSRLLSDRFSAERPKGSFSTLEIQRTEQGDSAMYLCASSLRTSGVSYNEQFFGPGTRLTVL.

This chain joins TRBV25-1 and TRBJ1-2; 10 bases align to TRBD1. In germline, CDR1 is MGHDK, CDR2 SYGVNS. The CDR3 has 16 amino acids. V dropped 0 bases and J dropped 7; count of bases not matched to a gene: 8. Here the CDR3 reads CASSEYMGQGMGGYTF. The CDR3 DNA reads TGTGCCAGCAGTGAATATATGGGACAGGGGATGGGTGGCTACACCTTC.

This rearrangement joins TRBV5-4 to TRBJ2-1; D is perhaps TRBD2 (7 bases). The ends were cut back, 7 bases at V and 9 bases at J, with 23 bases in the middle. There are 15 residues in the CDR3. Germline V CDR1 and CDR2: SGHNT, YYREEE (reference sequence). The CDR3 here is CASSAGVGGPGEQFF. The CDR3, as DNA: TGTGCCAGCTCTGCCGGAGTGGGGGGGCCGGGTGAGCAGTTCTTC.